This T cell receptor (beta chain) was sequenced during a study of beta chain features in type 1 diabetes. Across the whole study: Sorted cells examined across all samples numbered approximately 100 million.

This clone was found a few times. The whole isolated RNA underwent reverse transcription, so sequencing captured expressed TCRB transcripts. Profiled with immunoSEQ multiplex PCR; TCRdb holds only in-frame clones, not every one. Found here are hundreds of thousands of clones, 15% to 20% of them singletons; the top ten hold about 0.02%. Germline loops: CDR1 SGHTA, CDR2 FQGNSA. This CDR3 region has 15 residues. V lost 6 bases, J lost 5 bases, and 19 bases lay in between. V and J are TRBV7-2 and TRBJ1-1, with D perhaps TRBD1 (5 bases). The sequence was collected from a woman younger than 30 in good health. Sequencing was performed on naive CD4+ T cells from blood. The DNA of the CDR3 is TGTGCCAGCAGTCAAGGGGCAGTAGTGGGTACTGAAGCTTTCTTT. Translating gives CASSQGAVVGTEAFF.